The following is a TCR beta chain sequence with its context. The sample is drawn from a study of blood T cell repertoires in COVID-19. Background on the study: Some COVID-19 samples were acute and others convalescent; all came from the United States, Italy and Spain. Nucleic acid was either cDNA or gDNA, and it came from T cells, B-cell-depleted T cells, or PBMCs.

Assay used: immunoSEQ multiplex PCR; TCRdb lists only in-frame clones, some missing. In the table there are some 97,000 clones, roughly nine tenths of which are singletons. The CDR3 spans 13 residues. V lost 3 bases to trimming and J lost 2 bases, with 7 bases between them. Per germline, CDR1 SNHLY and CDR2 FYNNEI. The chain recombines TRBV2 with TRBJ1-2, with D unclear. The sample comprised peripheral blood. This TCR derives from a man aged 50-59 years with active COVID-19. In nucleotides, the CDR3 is TGTGCCAGCAGTGAGGCGGGGAACTATGGCTACACCTTC. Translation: CASSEAGNYGYTF.